The 17 T cell receptor beta chains listed next were all sequenced from one sample in a study of cytomegalovirus exposure and HLA in healthy donors. The primer mix had 60 Vbeta and 13 Jbeta primers. TCRdb's table, derived via immunoSEQ multiplex PCR, lists solely in-frame clones and lacks some. The table has about 140,000 clones, 60% to 80% seen once. Sequencing input: PBMCs. The origin of the receptors is a woman in her thirties or forties in good health and CMV-seronegative.

The rearrangement joins TRBV5-1 to TRBJ2-7; D gene ambiguous. Trimming took 0 bases from V and 0 from J, leaving 7 bases between them. In germline, CDR1 is SGHRS, CDR2 YFSETQ. The CDR3 spans 14 residues. In DNA form, the CDR3 reads TGCGCCAGCAGCTTGGTCAGCGACTCCTACGAGCAGTACTTC. As protein: CASSLVSDSYEQYF.

V and J are TRBV11-3 and TRBJ2-7; 13 nucleotides agree with TRBD2. Unmatched junction bases numbered 5, after V lost 1 base and J lost 5 bases. The CDR3 is 16 residues long. CDR1 SGHNT and CDR2 YENEEA come from the germline V gene. The CDR3 DNA reads as TGTGCCAGCAGCTTAGGTATACTAGCGGGGGGGAACGAGCAGTACTTC. Translated: CASSLGILAGGNEQYF.

This chain uses TRBV5-6 with TRBJ1-2; TRBD1 is a possible D gene (5 bases). The germline V gene encodes CDR1 SGHDT and CDR2 YYEEEE. The CDR3 totals 15 residues. Trimming took 4 bases from V and 8 from J, leaving 21 bases between them. CDR3 sequence reads: CASSPTIRGVEGYTF. The CDR3 DNA sequence: TGTGCCAGCAGCCCGACCATTCGGGGGGTGGAAGGCTACACCTTC.

CDR3 region: CASSDRRDRGRSFF. CDR3 bases: TGTGCCAGCAGTGACCGCCGGGACAGGGGGAGGTCTTTCTTT. The rearrangement links TRBV6-1 to TRBJ1-1, with 11 bases fitting TRBD1. This CDR3 has 14 amino acids. CDR1 and CDR2 (germline): MNHNS, SASEGT. J gave up 12 bases and V 3 bases, and 9 bases lay outside the gene matches.

In its sample, this clone was seen once. V and J are TRBV5-1 and TRBJ2-1, with a weak D call TRBD2 (6 bases). The CDR3 is 15 amino acids. The V end was cut by 3 bases, the J end by 8 bases, with 18 bases between. The germline V gene encodes CDR1 SGHRS and CDR2 YFSETQ. DNA for the CDR3: TGCGCCAGCAGCTCGGGGGACGCCCAAGACGATGAGCAGTTCTTC. This sequence encodes CASSSGDAQDDEQFF.

The genes are TRBV7-9 and TRBJ1-2; possible D gene TRBD1, 5 bases. Germline CDR1 is SEHNR and CDR2 is FQNEAQ (reference sequence). Trimming left V 5 bases short and J 8 bases short, with 18 bases between. The CDR3 has 14 residues. CDR3 sequence: CASSTEVGRDGYTF. As DNA, the CDR3 is TGTGCCAGCAGCACAGAGGTCGGGAGGGACGGCTACACCTTC.

The genes are TRBV27 and TRBJ2-1, with D hard to call. Per germline, CDR1 MNHEY and CDR2 SMNVEV (reference sequence). The CDR3 is 11 residues long. Trimming left V 3 bases short and J 7 bases short, with 4 bases between. CDR3 bases: TGTGCCAGCAGTTTTTATAATGAGCAGTTCTTC. Translated, it gives CASSFYNEQFF.

This chain uses TRBV7-9 with TRBJ2-1, with 9 nucleotides matching TRBD2. Trimming removed 3 bases from V and 2 bases from J; junction bases left unmatched: 14. Germline V gives CDR1 SEHNR, CDR2 FQNEAQ (reference sequence). The CDR3 is 19 residues long. CDR3 amino acids: CASSFLAQQKRGAYNEQFF. The CDR3 bases are TGTGCCAGCAGCTTTTTAGCGCAGCAGAAGCGGGGGGCCTACAATGAGCAGTTCTTC.

J is TRBJ1-4 and V is TRBV4-1, with 8 nucleotides matching TRBD1. The V gene's germline CDR1 is MGHRA and CDR2 YSYEKL. Losses at the gene ends were 0 bases for V and 8 bases for J; bases not matched to a gene: 11. The CDR3 loop spans 17 amino acids. The CDR3 bases are TGCGCCAGCAGCCAAGACTCGTCAGGGGGCCTGTGGGAAAAACTGTTTTTT. It codes for CASSQDSSGGLWEKLFF.

The chain has TRBV6-6 and TRBJ1-1; 7 bases agree with TRBD1. This CDR3 contains 14 residues. V gave up 6 bases and J gave up 5 bases; unmatched junction bases: 9. Germline V lookup: CDR1 MNHNY, CDR2 SVGAGI (reference sequence). The CDR3 is CASSSKDRRTEAFF. CDR3 nucleotide sequence: TGTGCCAGCAGCAGTAAGGACAGGCGGACTGAAGCTTTCTTT.

The chain joins TRBV13 to TRBJ2-1, with D perhaps matching TRBD2 (7 bases). The CDR3 covers 15 residues. V was cut by 4 bases and J by 0 bases, with 10 bases left in between. CDR1 and CDR2 (germline): PRHDT, FYEKMQ (reference sequence). CDR3 coding DNA: TGTGCCAGCAGCTCGGGGGGCCCCTCCTACAATGAGCAGTTCTTC. Translation: CASSSGGPSYNEQFF.

V usage is TRBV28 and J usage is TRBJ2-2, with 10 nucleotides matching TRBD2. V lost 2 bases and J lost 0; bases outside the gene matches: 9. This CDR3 is built from 19 residues. Germline assignment: CDR1 MDHEN and CDR2 SYDVKM. CDR3 region: CASSLSLAGVMANTGELFF. In DNA, the CDR3 is TGTGCCAGCAGTTTAAGTCTAGCGGGGGTTATGGCGAACACCGGGGAGCTGTTTTTT.

The gene calls are TRBV28 and TRBJ2-3, with 7 bases that match TRBD2. This CDR3 is built from 14 residues. Germline CDR1 is MDHEN and CDR2 is SYDVKM. V shed 4 bases, J shed 4 bases, and the junction held 5 bases outside the gene matches. The CDR3 loop reads CASSSGSGADTQYF. The CDR3 bases are TGTGCCAGCAGTTCTGGGAGCGGGGCAGATACGCAGTATTTT.

This clone was seen a single time. This sample includes further DNA sequences coding for the same CDR3. The chain joins TRBV6-5 to TRBJ2-7; the D gene is possibly TRBD1 (6 bases). The germline CDR1 and CDR2 sequences are MNHEY and SVGAGI. CDR3 size: 14 residues. Trimming took off 0 bases at V and 0 bases at J, with 6 bases between the two ends. Here the CDR3 reads CASSYSRGSYEQYF. In DNA form, the CDR3 reads TGTGCCAGCAGTTACTCCAGGGGCTCCTACGAGCAGTACTTC.

This clone has just a few counts. The chain combines TRBV11-2 with TRBJ2-3; 7 bases fit TRBD1. Germline V lookup: CDR1 SGHAT, CDR2 FQNNGV. The V and J ends lost 10 bases and 2 bases, in that order; junction bases with no gene match: 3. CDR3 length: 12 residues. For the CDR3, the DNA is TGTGCCACAACAGGGGACACAGATACGCAGTATTTT. Its translation is CATTGDTDTQYF. The entire variable domain, with the rest obtained from reference TRBV11-2 and TRBJ2-3, is as follows: EAGVAQSPRYKIIEKRQSVAFWCNPISGHATLYWYQQILGQGPKLLIQFQNNGVVDDSQLPKDRFSAERLKGVDSTLKIQPAKLEDSAVYLCATTGDTDTQYFGPGTRLTVL.

V usage is TRBV7-2 and J usage is TRBJ2-1; 10 positions agree with TRBD1. Germline CDR1 reads SGHTA; CDR2 reads FQGNSA. V trimming: 5 bases; J trimming: 9 bases; junction bases outside the gene matches: 7. The length of the CDR3 is 14 residues. The CDR3 nucleotides are TGTGCCAGCAGCCCGCGGACAGGGGGTGGTGAGCAGTTCTTC. Translating it yields CASSPRTGGGEQFF.

V gene TRBV25-1 combines with J gene TRBJ1-2, with 11 bases lining up with TRBD1. The trim removed 6 bases at V and 7 bases at J, leaving 4 bases unmatched. In germline, CDR1 is MGHDK, CDR2 SYGVNS. The CDR3 length is 13 residues. The CDR3 is CASSKGTGGGYTF. As DNA, the CDR3 is TGTGCCAGCAGCAAAGGGACAGGGGGTGGCTACACCTTC.